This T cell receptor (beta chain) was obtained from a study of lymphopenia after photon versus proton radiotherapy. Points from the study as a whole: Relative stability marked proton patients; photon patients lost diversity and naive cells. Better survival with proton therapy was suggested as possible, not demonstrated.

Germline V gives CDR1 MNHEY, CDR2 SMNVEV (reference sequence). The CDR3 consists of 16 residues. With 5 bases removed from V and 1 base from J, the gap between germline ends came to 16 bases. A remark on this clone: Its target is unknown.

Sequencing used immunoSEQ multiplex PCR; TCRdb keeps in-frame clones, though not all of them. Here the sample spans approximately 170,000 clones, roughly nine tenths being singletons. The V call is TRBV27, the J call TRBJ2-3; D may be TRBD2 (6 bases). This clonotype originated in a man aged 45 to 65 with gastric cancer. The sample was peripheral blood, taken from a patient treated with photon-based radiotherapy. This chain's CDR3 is CASSPSDGGGTDTQYF. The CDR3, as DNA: TGTGCCAGCAGTCCTTCGGACGGCGGGGGCACAGATACGCAGTATTTT.